The rows below give T cell receptor beta chains drawn from one sample of a study of blood T cell repertoires in COVID-19. TCRdb's table, derived via immunoSEQ multiplex PCR, lists solely in-frame clones and lacks some. The data contain around 150,000 clones, 80% of them singletons. The sample taken for sequencing was peripheral blood. The receptors come from a woman aged 50 to 60 with acute or convalescent COVID-19. Each CDR3 is given with its conserved first and last residue. D genes are given only for firm matches. Clone size, where shown, is once, few, many, or a class for clones that have expanded.

D gene	clone size	V gene	J gene	CDR3 protein	CDR3 DNA
NA	NA	TRBV5-1	TRBJ1-1	CASSLEYRSEAFF	TGCGCCAGCAGCTTGGAATACAGGTCTGAAGCTTTCTTT
TRBD1	few	TRBV28	TRBJ1-5	CASRAGTGFYVGQPQHF	TGTGCCAGCAGAGCCGGGACAGGGTTTTATGTGGGGCAGCCCCAGCATTTT
TRBD1	NA	TRBV25-1	TRBJ2-1	CASSEYGTGWVEQFF	TGTGCCAGCAGTGAATATGGGACAGGGTGGGTTGAGCAGTTCTTC
NA	once	TRBV3-1/TRBV3-2	TRBJ1-4	CASSQIGLNEKLFF	TGTGCCAGCAGCCAAATCGGACTTAATGAAAAACTGTTTTTT
NA	NA	TRBV2	TRBJ1-4	CASSLSAVVEKLFF	TGTGCCAGCAGCTTATCTGCGGTCGTTGAAAAACTGTTTTTT
TRBD2	NA	TRBV14	TRBJ2-5	CASSQELAGPQETQYF	TGTGCCAGCAGCCAAGAACTAGCGGGGCCCCAAGAGACCCAGTACTTC
NA	NA	TRBV7-9	TRBJ2-3	CASGRGLRTDTQYF	TGTGCCAGCGGGCGGGGGCTAAGAACAGATACGCAGTATTTT
TRBD2	once	TRBV5-1	TRBJ2-1	CASSIGLAGTNEQFF	TGCGCCAGCAGCATCGGACTAGCGGGGACCAATGAGCAGTTCTTC
NA	NA	TRBV10-3	TRBJ1-6	CAISPNGGGNSPLHF	TGTGCCATCAGCCCGAACGGTGGTGGTAATTCACCCCTCCACTTT
NA	NA	TRBV6-2/TRBV6-3	TRBJ1-3	CASSNGGSWASGNTIYF	TGTGCCAGCAGTAATGGAGGAAGCTGGGCCTCCGGAAACACCATATATTTT
TRBD1	NA	TRBV6-2/TRBV6-3	TRBJ2-3	CASSRDRTLTDTQYF	TGTGCCAGCAGTCGGGACAGGACCCTCACAGATACGCAGTATTTT
NA	NA	TRBV18	TRBJ2-1	CASSPGGEAHEQFF	TGTGCCAGCTCACCGGGAGGCGAGGCTCACGAGCAGTTCTTC
NA	NA	TRBV4-3	TRBJ2-3	CASSPLSGDTQYF	TGCGCCAGCAGCCCCTTATCGGGAGATACGCAGTATTTT
NA	NA	TRBV19	TRBJ1-3	CASTITGSGNTIYF	TGTGCCAGTACTATCACAGGGTCCGGAAACACCATATATTTT
NA	NA	TRBV6-6	TRBJ1-1	CASSYGTPPEAFF	TGTGCCAGCAGTTACGGGACACCTCCGGAAGCTTTCTTT
TRBD1	NA	TRBV6-2/TRBV6-3	TRBJ1-4	CASSLPGTANEKLFF	TGTGCCAGCAGTCTCCCCGGGACAGCTAATGAAAAACTGTTTTTT
NA	NA	TRBV28	TRBJ1-5	CASSPGTRSQPQHF	TGTGCCAGCAGCCCTGGGACACGTTCTCAGCCCCAGCATTTT
NA	NA	TRBV3-1/TRBV3-2	TRBJ1-5	CASSLSSPHYVFQGGQPQHF	TGTGCCAGCAGCCTCAGTAGTCCCCACTACGTATTTCAGGGAGGTCAGCCCCAGCATTTT
NA	few	TRBV27	TRBJ1-1	CASSFERGGRTEAFF	TGTGCCAGCAGTTTTGAGCGCGGGGGCCGCACTGAAGCTTTCTTT